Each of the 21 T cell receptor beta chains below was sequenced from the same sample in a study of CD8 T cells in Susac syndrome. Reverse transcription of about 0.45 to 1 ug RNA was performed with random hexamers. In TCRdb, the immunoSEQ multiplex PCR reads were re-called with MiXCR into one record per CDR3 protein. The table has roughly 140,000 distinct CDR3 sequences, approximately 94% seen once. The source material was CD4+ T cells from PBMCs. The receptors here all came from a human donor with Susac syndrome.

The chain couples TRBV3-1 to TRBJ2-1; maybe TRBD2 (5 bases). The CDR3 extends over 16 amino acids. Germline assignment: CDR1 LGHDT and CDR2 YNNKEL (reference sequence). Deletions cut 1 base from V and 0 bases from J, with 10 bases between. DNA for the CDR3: TGTGCCAGCAGCCAAGCTAGCCGCCCCTCCTACAATGAGCAGTTCTTC. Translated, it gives CASSQASRPSYNEQFF.

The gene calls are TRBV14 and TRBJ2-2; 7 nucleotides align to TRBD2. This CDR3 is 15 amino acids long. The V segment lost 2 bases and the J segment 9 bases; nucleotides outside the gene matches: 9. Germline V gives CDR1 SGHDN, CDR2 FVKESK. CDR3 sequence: CASSQFRGVDRELFF. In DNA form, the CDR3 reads TGTGCCAGCAGCCAATTCCGGGGGGTCGACCGGGAGCTGTTTTTT. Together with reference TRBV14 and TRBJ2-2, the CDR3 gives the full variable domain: EAGVTQFPSHSVIEKGQTVTLRCDPISGHDNLYWYRRVMGKEIKFLLHFVKESKQDESGMPNNRFLAERTGGTYSTLKVQPAELEDSGVYFCASSQFRGVDRELFFGEGSRLTVL.

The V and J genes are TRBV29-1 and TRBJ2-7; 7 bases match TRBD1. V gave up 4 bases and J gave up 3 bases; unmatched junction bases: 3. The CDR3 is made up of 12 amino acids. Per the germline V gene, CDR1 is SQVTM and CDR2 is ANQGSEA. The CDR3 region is CSVGQGDYEQYF. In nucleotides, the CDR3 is TGCAGCGTTGGGCAGGGGGACTACGAGCAGTACTTC.

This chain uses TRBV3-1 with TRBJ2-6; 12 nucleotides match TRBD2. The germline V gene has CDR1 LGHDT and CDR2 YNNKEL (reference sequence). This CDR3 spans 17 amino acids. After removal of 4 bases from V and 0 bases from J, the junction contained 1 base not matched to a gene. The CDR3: CASSRTSGASGANVLTF. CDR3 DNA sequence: TGTGCCAGCAGCCGGACTAGCGGGGCCTCTGGGGCCAACGTCCTGACTTTC.

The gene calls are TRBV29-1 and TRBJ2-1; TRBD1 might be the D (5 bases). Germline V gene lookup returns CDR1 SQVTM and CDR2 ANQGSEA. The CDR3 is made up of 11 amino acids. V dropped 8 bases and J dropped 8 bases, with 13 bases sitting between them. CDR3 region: CSSRASHEQFF. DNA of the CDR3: TGCAGCTCCAGGGCCTCGCATGAGCAGTTCTTC.

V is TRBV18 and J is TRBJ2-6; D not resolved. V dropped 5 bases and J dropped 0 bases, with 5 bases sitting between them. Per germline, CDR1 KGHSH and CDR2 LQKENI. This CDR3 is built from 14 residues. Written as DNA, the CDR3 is TGTGCCAGCTCAGGTTACTCTGGGGCCAACGTCCTGACTTTC. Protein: CASSGYSGANVLTF.

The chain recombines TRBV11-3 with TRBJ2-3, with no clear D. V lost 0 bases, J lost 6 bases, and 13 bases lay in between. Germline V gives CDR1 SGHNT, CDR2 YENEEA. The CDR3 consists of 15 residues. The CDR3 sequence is CASSLDRFSSDTQYF. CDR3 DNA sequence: TGTGCCAGCAGCTTAGACCGCTTCTCTTCGGATACGCAGTATTTT.

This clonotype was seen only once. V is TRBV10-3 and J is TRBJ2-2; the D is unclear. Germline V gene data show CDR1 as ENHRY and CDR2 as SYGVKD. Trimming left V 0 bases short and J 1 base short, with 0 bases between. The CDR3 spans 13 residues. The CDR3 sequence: CAISESNTGELFF. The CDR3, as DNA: TGTGCCATCAGTGAGTCGAACACCGGGGAGCTGTTTTTT.

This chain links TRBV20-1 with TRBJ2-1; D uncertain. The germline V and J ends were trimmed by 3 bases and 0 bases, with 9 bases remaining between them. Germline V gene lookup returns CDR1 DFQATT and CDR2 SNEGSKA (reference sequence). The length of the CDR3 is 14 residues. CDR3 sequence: CSASQRSSYNEQFF. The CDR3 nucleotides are TGCAGTGCTAGCCAGAGGAGCTCCTACAATGAGCAGTTCTTC.

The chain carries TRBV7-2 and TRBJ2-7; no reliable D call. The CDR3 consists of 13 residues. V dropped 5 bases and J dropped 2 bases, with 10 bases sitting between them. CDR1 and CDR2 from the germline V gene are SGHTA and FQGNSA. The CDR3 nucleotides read TGTGCCAGCAGCCAGAGGCCCCCCTACGAGCAGTACTTC. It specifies CASSQRPPYEQYF.

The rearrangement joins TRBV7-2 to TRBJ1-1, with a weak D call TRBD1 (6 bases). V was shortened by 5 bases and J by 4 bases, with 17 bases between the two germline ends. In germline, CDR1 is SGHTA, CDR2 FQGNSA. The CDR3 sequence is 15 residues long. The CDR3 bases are TGTGCCAGCAGCACCCGGCAGGGGTCGAGCACTGAAGCTTTCTTT. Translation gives CASSTRQGSSTEAFF.

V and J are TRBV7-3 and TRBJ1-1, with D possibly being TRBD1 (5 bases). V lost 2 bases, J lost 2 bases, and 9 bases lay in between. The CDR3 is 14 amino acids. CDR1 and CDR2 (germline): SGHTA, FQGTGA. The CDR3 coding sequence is TGTGCCAGCAGCTTATTCGGGGGAAACACTGAAGCTTTCTTT. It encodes CASSLFGGNTEAFF. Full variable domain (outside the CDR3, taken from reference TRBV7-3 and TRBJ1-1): GAGVSQTPSNKVTEKGKYVELRCDPISGHTALYWYRQSLGQGPEFLIYFQGTGAADDSGLPNDRFFAVRPEGSVSTLKIQRTERGDSAVYLCASSLFGGNTEAFFGQGTRLTVV.

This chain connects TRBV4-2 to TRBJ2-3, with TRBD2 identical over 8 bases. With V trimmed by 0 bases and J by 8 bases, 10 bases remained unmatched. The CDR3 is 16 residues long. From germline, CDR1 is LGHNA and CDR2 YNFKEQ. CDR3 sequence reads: CASSQDSGLVRGTQYF. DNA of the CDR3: TGTGCCAGCAGCCAAGATTCGGGACTAGTCCGAGGTACGCAGTATTTT.

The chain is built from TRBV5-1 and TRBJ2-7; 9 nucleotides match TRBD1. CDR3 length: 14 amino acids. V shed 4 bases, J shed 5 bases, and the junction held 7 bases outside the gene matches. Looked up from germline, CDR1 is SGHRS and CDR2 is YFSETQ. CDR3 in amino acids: CASSGGTGTHEQYF. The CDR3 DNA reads TGCGCCAGCAGCGGAGGGACAGGGACCCACGAGCAGTACTTC.

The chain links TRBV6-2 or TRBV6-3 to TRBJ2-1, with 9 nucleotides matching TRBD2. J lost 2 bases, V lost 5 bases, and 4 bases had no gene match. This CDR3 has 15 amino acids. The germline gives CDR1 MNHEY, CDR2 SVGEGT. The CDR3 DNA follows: TGTGCCAGCAGTAGGGCGGGAGGGCCCTACAATGAGCAGTTCTTC. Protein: CASSRAGGPYNEQFF.

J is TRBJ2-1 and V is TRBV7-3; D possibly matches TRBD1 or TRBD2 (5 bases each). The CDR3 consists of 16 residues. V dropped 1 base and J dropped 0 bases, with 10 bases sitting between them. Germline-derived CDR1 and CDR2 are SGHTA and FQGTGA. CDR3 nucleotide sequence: TGTGCCAGCAGCTTAAGAGGGGAAATCTCCTACAATGAGCAGTTCTTC. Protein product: CASSLRGEISYNEQFF.

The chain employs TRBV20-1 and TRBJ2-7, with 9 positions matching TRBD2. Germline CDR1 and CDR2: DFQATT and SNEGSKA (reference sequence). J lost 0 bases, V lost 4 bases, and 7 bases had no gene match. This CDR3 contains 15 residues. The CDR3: CSATLGLASSYEQYF. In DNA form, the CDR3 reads TGCAGTGCTACCCTGGGACTAGCCTCCTCCTACGAGCAGTACTTC.

In DNA, the CDR3 is TGCAGTGCTAGAGCTCCCGGGACAGCGAACTATGGCTACACCTTC. Its protein product is CSARAPGTANYGYTF. The gene calls are TRBV20-1 and TRBJ1-2; the match to TRBD1 covers 7 bases. V shed 1 base, J shed 2 bases, and the junction held 7 bases outside the gene matches. The CDR3 contains 15 residues. Germline V gene sequence: CDR1 DFQATT, CDR2 SNEGSKA (reference sequence).

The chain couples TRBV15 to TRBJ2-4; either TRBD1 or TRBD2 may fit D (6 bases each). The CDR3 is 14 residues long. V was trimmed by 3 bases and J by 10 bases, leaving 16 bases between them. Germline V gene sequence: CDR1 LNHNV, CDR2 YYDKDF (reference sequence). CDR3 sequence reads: CATSSGGRVGIQYF. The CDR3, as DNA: TGTGCCACCAGCAGTGGGGGGCGGGTAGGGATTCAGTACTTC.

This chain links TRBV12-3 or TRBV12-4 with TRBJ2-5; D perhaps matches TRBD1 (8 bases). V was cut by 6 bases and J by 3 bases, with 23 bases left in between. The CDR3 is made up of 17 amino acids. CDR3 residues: CASRNGQGFTSEETQYF. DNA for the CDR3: TGTGCCAGCAGAAACGGACAGGGTTTTACTAGCGAAGAGACCCAGTACTTC.

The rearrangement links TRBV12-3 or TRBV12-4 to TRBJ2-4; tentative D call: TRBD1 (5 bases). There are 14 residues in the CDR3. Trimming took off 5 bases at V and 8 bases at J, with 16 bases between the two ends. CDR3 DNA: TGTGCCAGCAGTCCCCTAAGGCAGGGTGACATTCAGTACTTC. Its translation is CASSPLRQGDIQYF.